This record covers a single T cell receptor beta chain. Its target is unknown. This record belongs to a study of T cell responses to AZD1222 COVID-19 vaccine. Study findings and constraints: Spike-specific TCRs gained breadth and depth after people received two AZD1222 doses.

Assay: immunoSEQ multiplex PCR; the TCRdb copy retains only in-frame clones and omits some. Of around 70,000 clones listed, 85% to 90% are singletons. The sample here was peripheral blood, taken 28 days after the second dose of the MenACWY control vaccine. The receptor was derived from an adult who received the MenACWY meningococcal vaccine as a control.

CDR3 nucleotide sequence: TGTGCCAGCACCTCCCGGGTCACAGACACTGAAGCTTTCTTT. Amino acids: CASTSRVTDTEAFF. The genes are TRBV5-8 and TRBJ1-1, with D uncertain. V shed 6 bases and J shed 3 bases, with 15 bases lying between them. This CDR3 has 14 amino acids. CDR1 is SGHTS and CDR2 is YDEGEE in the germline V gene.